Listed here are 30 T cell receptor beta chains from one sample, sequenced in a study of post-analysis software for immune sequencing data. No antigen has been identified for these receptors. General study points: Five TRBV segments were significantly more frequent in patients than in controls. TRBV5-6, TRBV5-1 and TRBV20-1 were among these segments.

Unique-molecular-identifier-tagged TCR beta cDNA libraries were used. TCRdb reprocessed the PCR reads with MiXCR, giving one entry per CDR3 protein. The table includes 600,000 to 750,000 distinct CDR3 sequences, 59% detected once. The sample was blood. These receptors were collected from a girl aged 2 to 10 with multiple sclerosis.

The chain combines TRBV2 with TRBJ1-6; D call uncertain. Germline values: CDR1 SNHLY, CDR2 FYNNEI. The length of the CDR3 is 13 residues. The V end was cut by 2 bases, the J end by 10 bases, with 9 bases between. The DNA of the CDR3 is TGTGCCAGCAGTGAACTCCCTAAATCACCCCTCCACTTT. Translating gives CASSELPKSPLHF.

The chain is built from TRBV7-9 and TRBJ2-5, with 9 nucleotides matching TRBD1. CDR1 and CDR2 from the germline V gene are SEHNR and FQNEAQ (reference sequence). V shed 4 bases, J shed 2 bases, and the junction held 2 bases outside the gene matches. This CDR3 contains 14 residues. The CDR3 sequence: CASSSGQGQETQYF. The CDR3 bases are TGTGCCAGCAGCTCAGGACAGGGGCAAGAGACCCAGTACTTC.

The CDR3 spells CSVEGASGRGETQYF. The CDR3 DNA reads as TGCAGCGTTGAAGGCGCGAGCGGGAGAGGAGAGACCCAGTACTTC. V gene TRBV29-1 combines with J gene TRBJ2-5, with 8 bases fitting TRBD2. Germline V CDR1 and CDR2: SQVTM, ANQGSEA. With 1 base clipped from V and 4 bases from J, the junction kept 8 bases outside the gene matches. The CDR3 is 15 amino acids.

CDR3 nucleotide sequence: TGTGCCAGCAGCGTAGAGGGAGGGGGCCGGCAGTTCTTC. It encodes CASSVEGGGRQFF. The J gene is TRBJ2-1, the V gene TRBV9; D tentatively fits TRBD1 or TRBD2 (7 bases each). This CDR3 comprises 13 residues. The V and J ends lost 0 bases and 12 bases respectively, with 13 bases between them. The germline V gene has CDR1 SGDLS and CDR2 YYNGEE.

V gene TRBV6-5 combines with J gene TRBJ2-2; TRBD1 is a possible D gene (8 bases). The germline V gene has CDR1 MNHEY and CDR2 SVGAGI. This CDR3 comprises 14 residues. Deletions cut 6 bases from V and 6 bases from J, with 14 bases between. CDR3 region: CASRDREGSGELFF. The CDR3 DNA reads TGTGCCAGCAGGGACAGGGAGGGATCCGGGGAGCTGTTTTTT.

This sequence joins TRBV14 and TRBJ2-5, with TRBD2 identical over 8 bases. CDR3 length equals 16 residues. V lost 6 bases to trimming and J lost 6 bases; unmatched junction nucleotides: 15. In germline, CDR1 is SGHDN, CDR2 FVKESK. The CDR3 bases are TGTGCCAGCAGTCCCGGGGGAGCGGGAGCCGGGAAGACCCAGTACTTC. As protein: CASSPGGAGAGKTQYF.

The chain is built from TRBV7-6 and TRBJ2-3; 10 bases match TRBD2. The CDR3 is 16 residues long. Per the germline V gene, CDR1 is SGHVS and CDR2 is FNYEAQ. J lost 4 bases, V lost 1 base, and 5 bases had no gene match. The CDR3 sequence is CASSLDPAGGSDTQYF. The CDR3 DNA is TGTGCCAGCAGCTTAGATCCAGCGGGAGGGTCAGATACGCAGTATTTT.

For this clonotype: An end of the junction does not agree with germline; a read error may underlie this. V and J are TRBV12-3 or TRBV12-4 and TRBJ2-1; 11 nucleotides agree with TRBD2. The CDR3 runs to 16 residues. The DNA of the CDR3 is TGTGCCAGCAGCTCTAGCGGGGGGTTCTCCTACAATGAACAGTTCTTC. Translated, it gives CASSSSGGFSYNEQFF.

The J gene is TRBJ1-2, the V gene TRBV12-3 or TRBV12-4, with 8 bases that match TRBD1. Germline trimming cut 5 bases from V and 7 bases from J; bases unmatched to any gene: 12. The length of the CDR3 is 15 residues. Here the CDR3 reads CASSGWTGSFGGYTF. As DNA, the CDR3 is TGTGCCAGCAGTGGGTGGACAGGGTCTTTTGGTGGCTACACCTTC.

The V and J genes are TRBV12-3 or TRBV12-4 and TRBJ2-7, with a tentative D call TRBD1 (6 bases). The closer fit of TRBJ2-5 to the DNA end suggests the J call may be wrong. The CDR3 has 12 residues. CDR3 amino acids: CASRSGVETQYF. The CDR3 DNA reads TGTGCCAGCAGGTCAGGGGTAGAGACCCAGTACTTC.

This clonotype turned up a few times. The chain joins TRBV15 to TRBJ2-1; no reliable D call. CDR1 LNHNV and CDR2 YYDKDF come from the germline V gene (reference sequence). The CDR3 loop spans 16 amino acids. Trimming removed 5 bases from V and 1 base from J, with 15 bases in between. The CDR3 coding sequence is TGTGCCACCAGCCCGACGGGCAGGCGGTCCTACAATGAGCAGTTCTTC. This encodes CATSPTGRRSYNEQFF.

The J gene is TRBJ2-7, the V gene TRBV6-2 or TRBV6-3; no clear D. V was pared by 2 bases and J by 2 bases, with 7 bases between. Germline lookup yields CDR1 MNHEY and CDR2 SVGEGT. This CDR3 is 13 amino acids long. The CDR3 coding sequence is TGTGCCAGCAGTTACACGTGGGCCTACGAGCAGTACTTC. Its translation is CASSYTWAYEQYF.

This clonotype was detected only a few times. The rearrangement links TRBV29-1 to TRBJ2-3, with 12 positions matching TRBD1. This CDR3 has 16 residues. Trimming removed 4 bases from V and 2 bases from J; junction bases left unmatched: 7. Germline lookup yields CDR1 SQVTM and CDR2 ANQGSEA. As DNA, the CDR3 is TGCAGCGTTGCCCTGGGACAGGGGGCGAACACAGATACGCAGTATTTT. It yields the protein CSVALGQGANTDTQYF.

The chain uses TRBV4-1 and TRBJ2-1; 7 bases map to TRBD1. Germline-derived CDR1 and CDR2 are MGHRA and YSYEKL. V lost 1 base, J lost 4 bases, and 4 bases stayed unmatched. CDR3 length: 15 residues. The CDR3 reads CASSQAGTEYNEQFF. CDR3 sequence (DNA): TGCGCCAGCAGCCAAGCCGGGACAGAGTACAATGAGCAGTTCTTC.

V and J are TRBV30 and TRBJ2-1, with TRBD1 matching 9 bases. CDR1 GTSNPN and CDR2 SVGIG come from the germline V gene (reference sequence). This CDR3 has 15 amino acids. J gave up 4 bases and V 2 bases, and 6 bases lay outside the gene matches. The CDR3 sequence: CAWSPRDRVYNEQFF. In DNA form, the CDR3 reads TGTGCCTGGAGTCCCCGGGACAGGGTATACAATGAGCAGTTCTTC.

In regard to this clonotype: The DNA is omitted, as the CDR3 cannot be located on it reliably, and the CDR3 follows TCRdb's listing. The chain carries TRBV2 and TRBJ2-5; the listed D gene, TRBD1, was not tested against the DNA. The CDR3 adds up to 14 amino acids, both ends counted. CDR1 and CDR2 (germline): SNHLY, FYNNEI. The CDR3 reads CASSVSGPGGTQYF.

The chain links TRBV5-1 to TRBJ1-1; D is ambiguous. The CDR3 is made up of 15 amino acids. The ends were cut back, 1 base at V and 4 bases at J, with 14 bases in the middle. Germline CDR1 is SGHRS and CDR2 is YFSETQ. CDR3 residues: CASSLMAGTITEAFF. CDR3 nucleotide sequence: TGCGCCAGCAGCTTGATGGCAGGAACAATCACTGAAGCTTTCTTT.

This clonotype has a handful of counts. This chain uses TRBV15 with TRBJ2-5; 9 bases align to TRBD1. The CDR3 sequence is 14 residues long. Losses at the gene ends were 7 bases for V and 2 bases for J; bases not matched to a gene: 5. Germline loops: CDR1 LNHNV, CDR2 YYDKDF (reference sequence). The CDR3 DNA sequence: TGTGCCACCACCCTCGACAGGGGGCAAGAGACCCAGTACTTC. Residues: CATTLDRGQETQYF.

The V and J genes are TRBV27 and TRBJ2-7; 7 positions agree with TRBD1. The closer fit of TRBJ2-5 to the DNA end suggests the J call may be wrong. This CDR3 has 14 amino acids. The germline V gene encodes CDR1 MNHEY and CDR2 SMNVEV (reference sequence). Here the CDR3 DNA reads TGTGCCAGCAGTCCCGGGACAGCGGTGGAGACCCAGTACTTC. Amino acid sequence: CASSPGTAVETQYF.

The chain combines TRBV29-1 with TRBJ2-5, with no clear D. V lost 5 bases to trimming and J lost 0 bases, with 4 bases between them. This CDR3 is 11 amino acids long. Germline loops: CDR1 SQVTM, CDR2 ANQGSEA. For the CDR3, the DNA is TGCAGCGTTCGGGACCAAGAGACCCAGTACTTC. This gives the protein CSVRDQETQYF.

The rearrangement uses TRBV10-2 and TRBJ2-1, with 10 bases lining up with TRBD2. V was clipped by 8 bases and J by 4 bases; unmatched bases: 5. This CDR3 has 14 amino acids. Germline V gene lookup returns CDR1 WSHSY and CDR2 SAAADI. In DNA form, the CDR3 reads TGCGCCAGCGGGTCTAGCGGGAGTTACAATGAGCAGTTCTTC. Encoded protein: CASGSSGSYNEQFF.

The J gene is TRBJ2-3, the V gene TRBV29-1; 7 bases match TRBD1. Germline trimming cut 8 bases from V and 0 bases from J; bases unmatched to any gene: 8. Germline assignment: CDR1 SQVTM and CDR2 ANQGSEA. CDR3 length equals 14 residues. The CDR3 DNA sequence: TGCAGCTTCCGGACAGGTTCTAGCACAGATACGCAGTATTTT. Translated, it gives CSFRTGSSTDTQYF.

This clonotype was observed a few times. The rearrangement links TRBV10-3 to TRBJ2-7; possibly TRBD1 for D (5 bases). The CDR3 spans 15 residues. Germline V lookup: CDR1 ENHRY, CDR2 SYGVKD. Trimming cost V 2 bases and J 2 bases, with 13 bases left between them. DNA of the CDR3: TGTGCCATCAGTGAGAACGTGGACACTCCCTACGAGCAGTACTTC. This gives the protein CAISENVDTPYEQYF.

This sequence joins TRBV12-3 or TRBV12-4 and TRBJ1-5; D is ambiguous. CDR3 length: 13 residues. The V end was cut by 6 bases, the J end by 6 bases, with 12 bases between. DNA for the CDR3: TGTGCCAGCAGCGGACGGTTCAGTCAGCCCCAGCATTTT. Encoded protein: CASSGRFSQPQHF.

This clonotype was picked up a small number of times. The CDR3 sequence: CSARDRTGLNYGYTF. The CDR3 DNA sequence: TGCAGTGCTAGAGACAGGACAGGCCTTAACTATGGCTACACCTTC. The chain combines TRBV20-1 with TRBJ1-2, with 7 nucleotides matching TRBD1. The CDR3 totals 15 residues. V dropped 0 bases and J dropped 1; count of bases not matched to a gene: 5. Germline V gene sequence: CDR1 DFQATT, CDR2 SNEGSKA (reference sequence).

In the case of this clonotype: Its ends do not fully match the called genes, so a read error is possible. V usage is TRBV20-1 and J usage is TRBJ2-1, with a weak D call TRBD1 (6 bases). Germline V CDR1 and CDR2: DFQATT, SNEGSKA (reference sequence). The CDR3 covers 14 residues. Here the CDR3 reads CSTSASGDYNEQFF. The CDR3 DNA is TGCAGTACTAGTGCCTCAGGGGACTACAATGAGCAGTTCTTC.

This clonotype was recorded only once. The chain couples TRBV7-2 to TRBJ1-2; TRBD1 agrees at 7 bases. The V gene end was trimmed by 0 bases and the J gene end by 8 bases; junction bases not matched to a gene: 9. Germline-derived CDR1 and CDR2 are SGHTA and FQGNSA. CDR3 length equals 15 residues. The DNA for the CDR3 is TGTGCCAGCAGCTTAGCAGGGGAGGGGGCGCCCGGCTACACCTTC. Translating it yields CASSLAGEGAPGYTF.

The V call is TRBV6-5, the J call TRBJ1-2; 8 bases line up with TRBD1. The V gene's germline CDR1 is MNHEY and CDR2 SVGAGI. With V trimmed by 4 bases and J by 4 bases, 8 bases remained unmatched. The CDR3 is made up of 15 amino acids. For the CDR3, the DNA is TGTGCCAGCAGTTCTCCAGGGGGCTCAGGCTATGGCTACACCTTC. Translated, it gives CASSSPGGSGYGYTF.

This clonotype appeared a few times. CDR3 nucleotides: TGTGCCAGCAGCTTAGGGCAGCGGGGGGCTAGCACAGATACGCAGTATTTT. Translating gives CASSLGQRGASTDTQYF. The gene calls are TRBV7-2 and TRBJ2-3; 9 positions agree with TRBD2. This CDR3 is 17 amino acids long. V dropped 1 base and J dropped 0; count of bases not matched to a gene: 5. Germline V lookup: CDR1 SGHTA, CDR2 FQGNSA.

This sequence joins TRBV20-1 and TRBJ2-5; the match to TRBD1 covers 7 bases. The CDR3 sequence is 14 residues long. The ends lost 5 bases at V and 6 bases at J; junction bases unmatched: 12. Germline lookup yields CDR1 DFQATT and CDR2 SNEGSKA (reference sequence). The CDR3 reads CSARTGELQQTQYF. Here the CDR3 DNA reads TGCAGTGCTCGAACAGGGGAACTTCAACAGACCCAGTACTTC.